Included here is one T cell receptor (beta chain) sequence, with context. The antigen is undetermined. Focal radiation was given together with CTLA-4 blockade (ipilimumab) to patients with chemo-refractory metastatic non-small-cell lung cancer. Germline-derived CDR1 and CDR2 are SGHRS and YFSETQ. V lost 4 bases to trimming and J lost 3 bases; unmatched junction nucleotides: 12. The CDR3 contains 16 residues. The record originates from a study of radiotherapy plus CTLA-4 blockade in lung cancer. In the study overall: Among all patients, roughly 17% showed objective responses, while 30% to 35% had disease control.

Using immunoSEQ multiplex PCR, the repertoire was profiled, and TCRdb retains in-frame clones only, with some absent. The data hold about 28,000 clones, with over 60% observed a single time. Study-level results: Together with interferon-beta, which increased in serum after radiation, early dynamic changes in blood T cell clones were reportedly the best predictors of response. TCR clones originating in tumors grew in number in blood after radiotherapy plus ipilimumab.

Sequenced here: peripheral blood, sampled from a patient treated with radiotherapy plus ipilimumab. The sequence was obtained from a human donor with non-small cell lung cancer that progressed on radiotherapy plus ipilimumab. The chain combines TRBV5-1 with TRBJ1-1; TRBD1 agrees at 7 bases. CDR3 bases: TGCGCCAGCAGCAAGGGCCCTGGCAGGGGGGACACTGAAGCTTTCTTT. Translating it yields CASSKGPGRGDTEAFF.